The entry below describes one TCR beta chain. Its specific antigen is unknown. Base qualities were left out, and no much larger clone turns up one base away. From cysteine to phenylalanine, the CDR3 is 15 amino acids long. Left in the record is the CDR3 DNA by itself, 45 bases read in frame from the first base. Sequences SGHRS (CDR1) and YFSETQ (CDR2) are obtained from the germline V gene. The germline V and J ends show losses of 0 bases and 5 bases respectively, and no gene match explains 4 bases of the junction. Genomic DNA was isolated from the sorted cells so that the TCRbeta CDR3 region could be sequenced. The immunoSEQ Assay was used for sequencing of TCRbeta CDR3 regions. Entries here come from immuneACCESS through TCRdb and include only in-frame sequences with V and J called. Some clones fail to appear in such tables; in the studies checked, an unresolved V gene covers under half of the shortfall, and the cause of the remainder is unknown. The sample data list fewer than 110,000 clones, and 80% to 95% of these were observed just once. The leading ten clones occupy approximately 1.2% of the sample.

The trial excluded patients who had a history of autoimmune disease or who were on systemic immunosuppression. Peripheral blood for TCR sequencing was collected from all dose cohorts at baseline, on cycle 4 day 1, and on cycle 7 day 1. The samples were taken from a phase I, first-in-human, multicenter, open-label dose-escalation trial of ivuxolimab. The trial enrolled adults with locally advanced or metastatic head and neck squamous cell, hepatocellular, melanoma or renal cell carcinoma. Before TCR sequencing, CD4+ and CD8+ T cells were separately sorted from peripheral blood. The record originates from a study of OX40 agonist ivuxolimab in advanced cancers. In the study overall: Ivuxolimab, which targeted the costimulatory receptor OX40 (CD134), was an agonistic, fully human IgG2 monoclonal antibody. Intravenous ivuxolimab was administered to patients every 2 weeks at six dose levels: 0.01, 0.1, 0.3, 1.5, 3 and 10 mg/kg. Among the 52 dose-escalation patients, some 20 had hepatocellular carcinoma, roughly 15 melanoma, 9 renal cell carcinoma and 9 head and neck cancer. The dose-escalation cohort was about 87% male with a mean age of approximately 59 years, ranging from about 23 to 85. Patients were allowed to have had prior anti-PD-1, anti-PD-L1 or anti-CTLA-4 therapy, and roughly 40% of the dose-escalation patients had previously received checkpoint inhibitors. Partial responses occurred in three dose-escalation patients: two with cutaneous melanoma and one with hepatocellular carcinoma. Peripheral TCRbeta sequencing aimed to test whether ivuxolimab altered TCR sequence diversity and caused clonal T-cell expansion. The paper describes the monotherapy dose-escalation part (N ≈ 50 patients) of the phase I trial of ivuxolimab. What the authors observed across the whole study: Low levels of normalized T-cell clonal expansion were also seen in some patients who did not respond. After ivuxolimab, expanded clones were on average more numerous among CD8+ T cells than among CD4+ T cells. At doses from 0.1 to 3.0 mg/kg, clonal expansion was seen in both CD4+ and CD8+ blood T cells between baseline and week 6. In the 0.1-3.0 mg/kg groups, partial responders were among the patients with the lowest normalized peripheral clonal expansion, particularly in CD8+ T cells. The antigen specificity of the clonally expanded peripheral T cells was not determined.

The source is an adult with an advanced solid tumor such as melanoma, head and neck, liver or kidney cancer. The chain is made from TRBV5-1 and TRBJ2-3; 9 of the junction bases match TRBD1. Sequenced material: CD4+ or CD8+ T cells sorted from blood, taken in a trial of the OX40 agonist ivuxolimab. The bases read TGCGCCAGCAGCTTGGCCGGACAGGGGATAGATACGCAGTATTTT. Its protein reads: CASSLAGQGIDTQYF.